The next 12 T cell receptor beta chains were all read from a single sample in a study of blood T cell repertoires in COVID-19. Clones were sequenced by immunoSEQ multiplex PCR, and TCRdb holds only the in-frame ones, with some missing. The sample holds about 170,000 clones, around 82% seen once. The specimen was PBMCs or T cells enriched from blood (not recorded which). The receptors shown here come from a woman in her forties or fifties in a cohort exposed to, infected with or recovered from COVID-19 (not recorded which).

The V call is TRBV6-5, the J call TRBJ1-5, with D unresolved. The germline gives CDR1 MNHEY, CDR2 SVGAGI. This CDR3 region has 15 residues. V was trimmed by 4 bases and J by 1 base, leaving 11 bases between them. The CDR3 protein is CASSLEGKSNQPQHF. In nucleotides, the CDR3 is TGTGCCAGCAGTTTGGAGGGAAAAAGCAATCAGCCCCAGCATTTT.

The chain is built from TRBV13 and TRBJ1-1; 10 bases map to TRBD1. Germline values: CDR1 PRHDT, CDR2 FYEKMQ (reference sequence). The V gene end was trimmed by 5 bases and the J gene end by 1 base; junction bases not matched to a gene: 1. The CDR3 consists of 14 residues. DNA of the CDR3: TGTGCCAGCAGCGGACAGGGGGGGAACACTGAAGCTTTCTTT. It yields the protein CASSGQGGNTEAFF.

This sequence joins TRBV7-3 and TRBJ2-5, with TRBD1 as a possible D gene (6 bases). V lost 4 bases to trimming and J lost 5 bases, with 17 bases between them. CDR3 size: 15 residues. Germline V CDR1 and CDR2: SGHTA, FQGTGA. The CDR3 here is CASSSLGQPAETQYF. The CDR3 DNA follows: TGTGCCAGCAGCTCCTTAGGACAGCCCGCCGAGACCCAGTACTTC.

In its sample, this clone was seen a few times. V usage is TRBV15 and J usage is TRBJ2-7, with D perhaps TRBD1 (7 bases). Trimming pared 3 bases from V and 5 bases from J, leaving 11 bases between. Germline V gene sequence: CDR1 LNHNV, CDR2 YYDKDF (reference sequence). The CDR3 covers 13 residues. The CDR3 DNA is TGTGCCACCAGCAGGGACAGGACTAACGAGCAGTACTTC. Translating gives CATSRDRTNEQYF.

V and J are TRBV11-2 and TRBJ1-2; 7 nucleotides agree with TRBD1. Trimming at V came to 6 bases and at J to 0 bases, leaving 13 bases not matched to a gene. The CDR3 covers 17 residues. The germline V gene has CDR1 SGHAT and CDR2 FQNNGV. The CDR3 loop is CASRHTILTGPNYGYTF. The CDR3 DNA follows: TGTGCCAGCAGACACACCATCCTGACAGGGCCTAACTATGGCTACACCTTC.

This clone was seen a few times. The rearrangement uses TRBV7-2 and TRBJ1-3; D may be TRBD1 (6 bases). Germline loops: CDR1 SGHTA, CDR2 FQGNSA. V lost 5 bases and J 4 bases, leaving 9 bases between the germline ends. The CDR3 totals 13 residues. CDR3 region: CASSQDRGNTIYF. CDR3 coding DNA: TGTGCCAGCAGCCAGGACAGAGGAAACACCATATATTTT.

V is TRBV10-3 and J is TRBJ1-1; 7 bases fit TRBD1. After removal of 8 bases from V and 4 bases from J, the junction contained 4 bases not matched to a gene. This CDR3 is built from 12 residues. From germline, CDR1 is ENHRY and CDR2 SYGVKD. The CDR3 DNA reads as TGTGCCATCGGGGCAGGGGGCACTGAAGCTTTCTTT. Protein product: CAIGAGGTEAFF.

The chain joins TRBV24-1 to TRBJ2-7; possible D gene TRBD1, 5 bases. Trimming took off 5 bases at V and 6 bases at J, with 10 bases between the two ends. The germline V gene encodes CDR1 KGHDR and CDR2 SFDVKD. CDR3 length: 12 residues. CDR3 DNA sequence: TGTGCCACCAGTGCTGACAGTTCCGAGCAGTACTTC. Protein: CATSADSSEQYF.

The rearrangement uses TRBV5-1 and TRBJ1-1; a weak D match, TRBD1 (6 bases). Germline V lookup: CDR1 SGHRS, CDR2 YFSETQ. The V gene lost 4 bases and the J gene lost 3 bases, with 10 bases spanning the gap. This CDR3 has 13 residues. The CDR3 DNA reads as TGCGCCAGCAGCCTTGGACAGTACACTGAAGCTTTCTTT. Amino acids: CASSLGQYTEAFF.

The V and J genes are TRBV28 and TRBJ1-6, with D perhaps matching TRBD1 (5 bases). The germline V and J ends were trimmed by 6 bases and 7 bases, with 16 bases remaining between them. The CDR3 is 15 residues long. From germline, CDR1 is MDHEN and CDR2 SYDVKM. The CDR3 loop reads CASRPAGPSNSPLHF. CDR3 bases: TGTGCCAGCAGGCCGGCAGGGCCTTCGAATTCACCCCTCCACTTT.

CDR3 sequence (DNA): TGTGCCAGTAGTATAATGACAGTTAACACCGGGGAGCTGTTTTTT. Protein product: CASSIMTVNTGELFF. This chain links TRBV19 with TRBJ2-2, with D perhaps TRBD1 (5 bases). The length of the CDR3 is 15 residues. V gave up 2 bases and J gave up 2 bases, with 9 bases separating them. Germline loops: CDR1 LNHDA, CDR2 SQIVND (reference sequence).

The V and J genes are TRBV6-5 and TRBJ2-1, with a tentative D call TRBD2 (5 bases). Trimming stripped 7 bases from V and 6 bases from J, with 16 bases between. Germline CDR1 and CDR2: MNHEY and SVGAGI. The CDR3 has 14 amino acids. CDR3 in amino acids: CASTSEGIANEQFF. The CDR3 region has the DNA TGTGCCAGCACCTCAGAGGGTATTGCCAATGAGCAGTTCTTC.